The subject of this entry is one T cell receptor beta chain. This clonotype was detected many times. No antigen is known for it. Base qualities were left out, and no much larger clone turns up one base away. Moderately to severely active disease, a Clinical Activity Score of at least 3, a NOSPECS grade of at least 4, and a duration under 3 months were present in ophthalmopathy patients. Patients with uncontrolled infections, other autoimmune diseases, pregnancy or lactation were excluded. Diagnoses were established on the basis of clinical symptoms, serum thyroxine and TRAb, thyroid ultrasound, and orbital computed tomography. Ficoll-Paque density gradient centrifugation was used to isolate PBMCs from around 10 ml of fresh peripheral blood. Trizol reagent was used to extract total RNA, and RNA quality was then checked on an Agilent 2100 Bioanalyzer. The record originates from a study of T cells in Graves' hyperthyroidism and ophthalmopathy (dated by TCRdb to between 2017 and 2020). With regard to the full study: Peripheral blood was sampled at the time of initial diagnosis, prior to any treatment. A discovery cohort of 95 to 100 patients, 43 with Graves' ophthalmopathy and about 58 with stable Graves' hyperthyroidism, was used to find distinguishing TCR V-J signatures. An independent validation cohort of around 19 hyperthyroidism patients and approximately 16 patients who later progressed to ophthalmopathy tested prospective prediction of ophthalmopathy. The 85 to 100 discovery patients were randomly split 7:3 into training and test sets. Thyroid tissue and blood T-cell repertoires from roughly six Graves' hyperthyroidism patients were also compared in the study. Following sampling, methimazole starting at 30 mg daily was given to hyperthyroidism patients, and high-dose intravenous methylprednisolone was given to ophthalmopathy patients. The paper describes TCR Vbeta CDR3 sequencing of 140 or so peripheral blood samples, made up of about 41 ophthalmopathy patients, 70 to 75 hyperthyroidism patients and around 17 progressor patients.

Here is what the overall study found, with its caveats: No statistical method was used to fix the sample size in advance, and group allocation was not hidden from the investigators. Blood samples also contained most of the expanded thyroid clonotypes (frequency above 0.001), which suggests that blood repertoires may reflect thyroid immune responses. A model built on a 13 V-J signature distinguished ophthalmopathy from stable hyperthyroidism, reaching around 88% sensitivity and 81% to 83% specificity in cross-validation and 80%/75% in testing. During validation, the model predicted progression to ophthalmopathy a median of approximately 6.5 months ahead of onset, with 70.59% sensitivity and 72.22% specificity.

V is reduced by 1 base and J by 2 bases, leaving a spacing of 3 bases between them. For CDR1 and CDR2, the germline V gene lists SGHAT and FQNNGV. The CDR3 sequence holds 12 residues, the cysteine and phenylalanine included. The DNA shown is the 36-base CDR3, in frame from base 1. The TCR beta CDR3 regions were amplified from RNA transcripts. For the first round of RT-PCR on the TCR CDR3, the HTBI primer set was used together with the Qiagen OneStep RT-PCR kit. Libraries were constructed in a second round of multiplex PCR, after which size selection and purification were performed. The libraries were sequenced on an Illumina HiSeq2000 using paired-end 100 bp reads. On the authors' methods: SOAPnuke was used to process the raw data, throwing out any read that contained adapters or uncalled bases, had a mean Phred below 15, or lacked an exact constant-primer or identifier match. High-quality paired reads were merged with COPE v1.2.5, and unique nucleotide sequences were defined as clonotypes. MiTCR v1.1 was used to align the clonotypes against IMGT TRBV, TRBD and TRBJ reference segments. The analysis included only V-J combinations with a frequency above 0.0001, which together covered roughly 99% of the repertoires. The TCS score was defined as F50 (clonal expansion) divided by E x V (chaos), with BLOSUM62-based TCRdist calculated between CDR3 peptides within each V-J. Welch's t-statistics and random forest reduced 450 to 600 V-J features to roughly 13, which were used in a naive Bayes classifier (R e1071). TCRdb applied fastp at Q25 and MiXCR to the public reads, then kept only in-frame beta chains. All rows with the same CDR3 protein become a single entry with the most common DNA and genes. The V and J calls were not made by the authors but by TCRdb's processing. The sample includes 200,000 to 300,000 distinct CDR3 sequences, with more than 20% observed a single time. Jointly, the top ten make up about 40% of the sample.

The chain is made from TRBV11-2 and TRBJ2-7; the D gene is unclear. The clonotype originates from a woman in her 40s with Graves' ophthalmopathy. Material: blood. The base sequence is TGTGCCAGCAGCTTAGTTACCTACGAGCAGTACTTC. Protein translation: CASSLVTYEQYF.